The next 29 T cell receptor beta chains were all read from a single sample in a study of blood T cell repertoires in COVID-19. The repertoire was sequenced with immunoSEQ multiplex PCR; TCRdb's copy has only in-frame clones and lacks some. The sample includes hundreds of thousands of clones, roughly 85% of them seen just once. The material sequenced was PBMCs or T cells enriched from blood (not recorded which). The receptors shown here come from a woman between 50 and 59 years old who had been exposed to COVID-19.

The chain joins TRBV14 to TRBJ2-5, with TRBD2 as a possible D gene (5 bases). CDR3 length: 15 amino acids. CDR1 and CDR2 (germline): SGHDN, FVKESK. Trimming pared 4 bases from V and 4 bases from J, leaving 16 bases between. CDR3 DNA: TGTGCCAGCAGCCCAGCGGCCTACCTTACAGAGACCCAGTACTTC. Its protein is CASSPAAYLTETQYF.

The chain couples TRBV18 to TRBJ1-2; 9 positions agree with TRBD1. This CDR3 contains 16 residues. Germline trimming cut 2 bases from V and 6 bases from J; bases unmatched to any gene: 10. Germline V gene data show CDR1 as KGHSH and CDR2 as LQKENI. For the CDR3, the DNA is TGTGCCAGCTCACCAAGTATCGGACAGGGGATCGATGGCTACACCTTC. This sequence encodes CASSPSIGQGIDGYTF.

The chain employs TRBV9 and TRBJ2-3; possible D gene TRBD2, 6 bases. The CDR3 totals 15 residues. The germline gives CDR1 SGDLS, CDR2 YYNGEE. V was pared by 6 bases and J by 7 bases, with 21 bases between. CDR3 coding DNA: TGTGCCAGCACCAAGGACTACGACCCAGCCTATACGCAGTATTTT. Protein product: CASTKDYDPAYTQYF.

This chain joins TRBV14 and TRBJ1-6, with D uncertain. The CDR3 has 12 residues. CDR1 SGHDN and CDR2 FVKESK come from the germline V gene. Trimming removed 3 bases from V and 8 bases from J, with 5 bases in between. The CDR3 loop is CASSHPHSPLHF. Written as DNA, the CDR3 is TGTGCCAGCAGCCACCCTCATTCACCCCTCCACTTT.

V usage is TRBV10-2 and J usage is TRBJ2-2; D is possibly TRBD1 (5 bases). V lost 3 bases, J lost 6 bases, and 8 bases lay in between. The germline gives CDR1 WSHSY, CDR2 SAAADI. The CDR3 totals 13 residues. CDR3 sequence: CASSDIGAGELFF. The CDR3 nucleotides are TGCGCCAGCAGTGATATAGGGGCCGGGGAGCTGTTTTTT.

This clone was observed a handful of times. This chain links TRBV6-1 with TRBJ2-2, with D perhaps TRBD2 (6 bases). Germline V gene lookup returns CDR1 MNHNS and CDR2 SASEGT. The CDR3 runs 16 residues. V lost 2 bases, J lost 0 bases, and 10 bases lay in between. CDR3 bases: TGTGCCAGCAGTGAACTCGGGGGATCGAACACCGGGGAGCTGTTTTTT. It specifies CASSELGGSNTGELFF.

This rearrangement joins TRBV19 to TRBJ2-1; 10 bases line up with TRBD2. The CDR3 length is 16 residues. V gave up 7 bases and J gave up 14 bases; unmatched junction bases: 20. Germline-derived CDR1 and CDR2 are LNHDA and SQIVND (reference sequence). CDR3 bases: TGTGCCAGTAACCCTTCCGGGACTAGCGCTTCTAATGGAGAGTTCTTC. Protein: CASNPSGTSASNGEFF.

The gene calls are TRBV10-2 and TRBJ2-5; D gene unclear. Germline assignment: CDR1 WSHSY and CDR2 SAAADI. Trimming shortened V by 6 bases and J by 4 bases, and 15 bases separated the two germline ends. The length of the CDR3 is 14 residues. The CDR3 reads CASSPVPGGETQYF. CDR3 nucleotides: TGCGCCAGCAGCCCGGTACCAGGTGGAGAGACCCAGTACTTC.

The chain uses TRBV15 and TRBJ1-1, with a tentative D call TRBD1 (6 bases). The CDR3 covers 14 residues. CDR1 LNHNV and CDR2 YYDKDF come from the germline V gene (reference sequence). Trimming removed 6 bases at V and 1 base at J, with 12 bases between. The CDR3 here is CATSVVRGNTEAFF. The CDR3 DNA reads as TGTGCCACCAGTGTGGTCAGGGGGAACACTGAAGCTTTCTTT.

The rearrangement links TRBV11-3 to TRBJ2-2; D may be TRBD1 (6 bases). Germline V gene data show CDR1 as SGHNT and CDR2 as YENEEA. V lost 5 bases to trimming and J lost 4 bases, with 14 bases between them. This CDR3 contains 15 residues. As DNA, the CDR3 is TGTGCCAGCAGCCCCTCCGGACAGTTCACCGGGGAGCTGTTTTTT. Protein: CASSPSGQFTGELFF.

This chain joins TRBV28 and TRBJ1-1; D unclear. CDR1 is MDHEN, CDR2 SYDVKM, per germline. CDR3 length equals 11 residues. The V end lost 7 bases, the J end lost 0 bases, and 3 bases lay between the germline ends. The CDR3: CASTMNTEAFF. CDR3 bases: TGTGCCAGCACTATGAACACTGAAGCTTTCTTT.

The CDR3 DNA follows: TGTGCCAGCAGGGTACGTAGGGGGGGCGAGAACACTGAAGCTTTCTTT. Translation: CASRVRRGGENTEAFF. The chain is built from TRBV4-2 and TRBJ1-1, with D perhaps matching TRBD1 (6 bases). Trimming shortened V by 6 bases and J by 1 base, and 18 bases separated the two germline ends. Germline V lookup: CDR1 LGHNA, CDR2 YNFKEQ. The CDR3 length is 16 residues.

The gene calls are TRBV5-1 and TRBJ2-2, with D possibly being TRBD2 (6 bases). Germline CDR1 and CDR2: SGHRS and YFSETQ. The CDR3 loop spans 13 amino acids. The V and J ends lost 4 bases and 6 bases respectively, with 10 bases between them. The DNA of the CDR3 is TGCGCCAGCAGCCTAGGGGACTCCGGGGAGCTGTTTTTT. Its protein product is CASSLGDSGELFF.

A few counts support this clone. This sequence joins TRBV11-3 and TRBJ2-1, with TRBD2 as a possible D gene (6 bases). Germline CDR1 reads SGHNT; CDR2 reads YENEEA. Trimming shortened V by 5 bases and J by 5 bases, and 13 bases separated the two germline ends. The CDR3 contains 14 residues. The CDR3 nucleotides read TGTGCCAGCAGCCACGGGGGTGGCAACAATGAGCAGTTCTTC. It yields the protein CASSHGGGNNEQFF.

The V gene is TRBV6-1, the J gene TRBJ1-1, with 7 bases aligning to TRBD1. CDR3 length equals 17 residues. The germline V gene encodes CDR1 MNHNS and CDR2 SASEGT. The J segment lost 4 bases and the V segment lost 4 bases, leaving 15 bases of the junction unmatched. The CDR3 sequence is CASSVPRGTSGGTEAFF. As DNA, the CDR3 is TGTGCCAGCAGTGTCCCGAGAGGCACTTCAGGGGGCACTGAAGCTTTCTTT.

The CDR3 loop is CAWTPGLNTEAFF. The CDR3 region has the DNA TGTGCCTGGACTCCGGGGTTGAACACTGAAGCTTTCTTT. The chain uses TRBV30 and TRBJ1-1, with unresolved D. CDR1 is GTSNPN, CDR2 SVGIG, per germline (reference sequence). Trimming shortened V by 4 bases and J by 0 bases, and 9 bases separated the two germline ends. The CDR3 runs 13 residues. Combining the CDR3 with reference TRBV30 and TRBJ1-1 gives the whole variable domain SQTIHQWPATLVQPVGSPLSLECTVEGTSNPNLYWYRQAAGRGLQLLFYSVGIGQISSEVPQNLSASRPQDRQFILSSKKLLLSDSGFYLCAWTPGLNTEAFFGQGTRLTVV.

The CDR3 sequence: CASSQVGLTSGTDTQYF. CDR3 sequence (DNA): TGCGCCAGCAGCCAAGTTGGCCTAACGAGCGGAACAGATACGCAGTATTTT. The chain carries TRBV4-3 and TRBJ2-3, with D possibly TRBD2 on 5 matching bases. Trimming removed 1 base from V and 3 bases from J, with 17 bases in between. The CDR3 runs 17 residues. The germline V gene has CDR1 LGHNA and CDR2 YSLEER.

The rearrangement joins TRBV12-3 or TRBV12-4 to TRBJ1-1; D ambiguous. Trimming pared 8 bases from V and 4 bases from J, leaving 14 bases between. This CDR3 has 13 amino acids. The CDR3 bases are TGTGCCAGCGCGAGAACAGTCGGCACTGAAGCTTTCTTT. Translation: CASARTVGTEAFF.

This chain uses TRBV6-5 with TRBJ2-7, with 7 positions matching TRBD1. The CDR3 has 12 residues. The ends lost 11 bases at V and 1 base at J; junction bases unmatched: 5. CDR1 is MNHEY and CDR2 is SVGAGI in the germline V gene. The CDR3 DNA is TGTGCCGTTCAGGGACAGTCCTACGAGCAGTACTTC. Protein product: CAVQGQSYEQYF.

The genes are TRBV19 and TRBJ1-2; 12 bases align to TRBD1. This CDR3 region has 13 residues. Germline loops: CDR1 LNHDA, CDR2 SQIVND (reference sequence). The V segment lost 5 bases and the J segment 6 bases; nucleotides outside the gene matches: 1. The CDR3 region has the DNA TGTGCCAGTAGTCGGGACAGGGGGCATGGCTACACCTTC. Translated: CASSRDRGHGYTF.

This sequence joins TRBV12-5 and TRBJ1-2, with unresolved D. Trimming left V 0 bases short and J 4 bases short, with 18 bases between. CDR3 size: 17 residues. CDR1 and CDR2 from the germline V gene are LGHNT and FRNRAP. The DNA for the CDR3 is TGTGCTAGTGGTTTGGTAAGAGGGTCGGGTGCACCCTATGGCTACACCTTC. This translates into CASGLVRGSGAPYGYTF. Based on the CDR3 plus reference TRBV12-5 and TRBJ1-2, the full variable domain is DARVTQTPRHKVTEMGQEVTMRCQPILGHNTVFWYRQTMMQGLELLAYFRNRAPLDDSGMPKDRFSAEMPDATLATLKIQPSEPRDSAVYFCASGLVRGSGAPYGYTFGSGTRLTVV.

This clone was observed once. V and J are TRBV3-1 (or the pseudogene TRBV3-2) and TRBJ1-3; no firm D call. V was trimmed by 4 bases and J by 12 bases, leaving 16 bases between them. The CDR3 totals 13 residues. Germline assignment: CDR1 LGHDT and CDR2 YNNKEL (reference sequence). CDR3 in amino acids: CASSPNGDPIIYF. As DNA, the CDR3 is TGTGCCAGCAGCCCCAACGGGGATCCAATCATATATTTT.

This clone turned up a few times. This rearrangement joins TRBV30 to TRBJ1-6; 8 nucleotides line up with TRBD1. This CDR3 comprises 13 residues. The J segment lost 7 bases and the V segment lost 5 bases, leaving 4 bases of the junction unmatched. The V gene's germline CDR1 is GTSNPN and CDR2 SVGIG (reference sequence). CDR3 bases: TGTGCCTGGGGACAGGGTATCAATTCACCCCTCCACTTT. Translating gives CAWGQGINSPLHF. Looking up the rest from reference TRBV30 and TRBJ1-6 gives the full variable domain: SQTIHQWPATLVQPVGSPLSLECTVEGTSNPNLYWYRQAAGRGLQLLFYSVGIGQISSEVPQNLSASRPQDRQFILSSKKLLLSDSGFYLCAWGQGINSPLHFGNGTRLTVT.

The chain couples TRBV7-9 to TRBJ2-4; 8 nucleotides align to TRBD1. Germline values: CDR1 SEHNR, CDR2 FQNEAQ (reference sequence). The junction had 19 bases not matched to a gene; V was cut back by 5 bases and J by 7 bases. The CDR3 consists of 18 residues. The CDR3 sequence: CASSPGQGWSSALNIQYF. CDR3 DNA sequence: TGTGCCAGCAGCCCCGGACAGGGATGGTCGTCCGCCCTGAACATTCAGTACTTC.

This clone turned up a few times. The chain is built from TRBV15 and TRBJ2-3; D unresolved. From germline, CDR1 is LNHNV and CDR2 YYDKDF (reference sequence). The CDR3 covers 18 residues. Between the trimmed V and J ends, which lost 3 bases and 0 bases, there was a span of 19 bases. The CDR3: CATSSPSQIPSSTDTQYF. The CDR3 DNA is TGTGCCACCAGCAGTCCCTCGCAGATACCGTCTAGCACAGATACGCAGTATTTT.

This clone turned up a few times. CDR3 sequence reads: CASSLAGGDGEQYF. In DNA form, the CDR3 reads TGTGCCAGCAGCTTAGCTGGCGGGGACGGCGAGCAGTACTTC. The rearrangement uses TRBV7-2 and TRBJ2-7; maybe TRBD2 (6 bases). Trimming stripped 0 bases from V and 6 bases from J, with 12 bases between. Germline V CDR1 and CDR2: SGHTA, FQGNSA. The CDR3 has 14 amino acids.

The chain uses TRBV9 and TRBJ2-2; no definite D call. The length of the CDR3 is 13 residues. V was trimmed by 4 bases and J by 3 bases, leaving 7 bases between them. CDR1 and CDR2 (germline): SGDLS, YYNGEE. The CDR3 DNA follows: TGTGCCAGCAGCTTAACGGACACCGGGGAGCTGTTTTTT. This sequence encodes CASSLTDTGELFF.

This chain links TRBV13 with TRBJ2-1; D perhaps matches TRBD1 (5 bases). This CDR3 contains 15 residues. V lost 3 bases and J 6 bases, leaving 15 bases between the germline ends. CDR1 is PRHDT and CDR2 is FYEKMQ in the germline V gene (reference sequence). The CDR3 nucleotides are TGTGCCAGCAGCTTTAGATCTGACAGACTCAATGAGCAGTTCTTC. This encodes CASSFRSDRLNEQFF.

V usage is TRBV20-1 and J usage is TRBJ1-2; D is unclear. This CDR3 is built from 11 residues. Germline V gene lookup returns CDR1 DFQATT and CDR2 SNEGSKA (reference sequence). The ends were cut back, 5 bases at V and 8 bases at J, with 12 bases in the middle. CDR3 sequence: CSALPVGGYTF. CDR3 in DNA: TGCAGTGCTCTCCCGGTGGGCGGCTACACCTTC.